This T cell receptor (beta chain) was sequenced in a study of blood T cell repertoires in COVID-19. In the study overall: Acute-phase and convalescent COVID-19 samples originated in the United States, Italy and Spain. T cells, B-cell-depleted T cells, or PBMCs supplied cDNA or gDNA.

This CDR3 region has 11 residues. The V gene's germline CDR1 is ENHRY and CDR2 SYGVKD. The V segment lost 7 bases and the J segment 4 bases; nucleotides outside the gene matches: 0. Source study methods: Scientists estimated how many nucleated cells there were by amplifying reference gene primers. Sequenced by immunoSEQ multiplex PCR; TCRdb stores in-frame clones only, minus some. V, J and clone size reflect that table, while D and trimming were determined from the DNA. Seen here are about 270,000 clones, more than 70% observed once, and the top ten hold under 3.5%. With regard to this clone: The same CDR3 is also encoded by other DNA sequences in this sample.

This clonotype was sampled from a woman aged 18-29 years with acute or convalescent COVID-19. The chain has TRBV10-3 and TRBJ1-2, with 7 bases matching TRBD1. The material sequenced was peripheral blood. CDR3: CAITGGYGYTF. The DNA for the CDR3 is TGTGCCATCACAGGGGGCTATGGCTACACCTTC.